This T cell receptor (beta chain) appears in the sequencing data of a study of T cells after yellow fever vaccination. For the study at large: SMART-Seq v4 Ultra Low Input handled preparation of low-cell-number fractions.

Comment on this clonotype: Its antigen remains unknown.

The CDR3 covers 16 residues. Germline V CDR1 and CDR2: SGHNT, YYREEE (reference sequence). Trimming pared 4 bases from V and 1 base from J, leaving 14 bases between. Researchers made TCR cDNA using 5'RACE template switching, and this step added a universal primer site and UMIs. TCRdb recomputed calls from the 5' RACE reads with MiXCR, one row per CDR3 protein. Of nearly 550,000 distinct CDR3 sequences listed, 15% to 20% are singletons. Study results and limitations: Sorted repertoires could include abundant contaminating clonotypes from bulk cells.

This clonotype was sampled from a man aged 25 to 40 who received the YFV17D yellow fever vaccine. The specimen was PBMCs, collected 15 days after the yellow fever booster vaccination. The chain employs TRBV5-4 and TRBJ2-2, with no clear D. The CDR3 reads CASSTPRAENTGELFF. The DNA of the CDR3 is TGTGCCAGCAGCACGCCAAGGGCAGAGAACACCGGGGAGCTGTTTTTT.